The rows below give T cell receptor beta chains drawn from one sample of a study of T cell responses to AZD1222 COVID-19 vaccine. Repertoires were generated with immunoSEQ multiplex PCR, while TCRdb's copy carries only in-frame clones and drops some. The sample lists 100,000 or so clones, 87% occurring once. Sequencing was performed on peripheral blood, taken on day 0 of AZD1222 vaccination. These receptors were taken from an adult in good health. Each CDR3 is given with its conserved first and last residue. The order of the fields is J gene, clone size, D gene, V gene, CDR3 DNA, CDR3 protein. The D gene is left open where the match is weak. Where a row states a size, it is once, few, many or the class of an expanded clone; other rows omit it.

j_call: TRBJ1-5
clone_size: .
d_call: TRBD1
v_call: TRBV19
cdr3_nt: TGTGCCAGTAGTACTCGGACAGGAAATCAGCCCCAGCATTTT
cdr3_aa: CASSTRTGNQPQHF

j_call: TRBJ2-7
clone_size: .
d_call: TRBD2
v_call: TRBV6-1
cdr3_nt: TGTGCCAGCAGTGAACTAGCGGGAGGCTACGAGCAGTACTTC
cdr3_aa: CASSELAGGYEQYF

j_call: TRBJ2-2
clone_size: .
d_call: TRBD2
v_call: TRBV7-4
cdr3_nt: TGTGCCAGCAGCTTAGCGGGACTAGCGATTACCGGGGAGCTGTTTTTT
cdr3_aa: CASSLAGLAITGELFF

j_call: TRBJ1-5
clone_size: .
d_call: TRBD1
v_call: TRBV11-2
cdr3_nt: TGTGCCAGCAGCCTAACAGGGGACAATCAGCCCCAGCATTTT
cdr3_aa: CASSLTGDNQPQHF

j_call: TRBJ1-2
clone_size: .
d_call: .
v_call: TRBV3-1/TRBV3-2
cdr3_nt: TGTGCCAGCAGCCTGAAGGAGGGGAGAGGCTACACCTTC
cdr3_aa: CASSLKEGRGYTF

j_call: TRBJ2-7
clone_size: .
d_call: .
v_call: TRBV28
cdr3_nt: TGTGCCAGCAGTCCTCTGACCGTATTCTACGAGCAGTACTTC
cdr3_aa: CASSPLTVFYEQYF

j_call: TRBJ1-1
clone_size: .
d_call: TRBD1
v_call: TRBV5-1
cdr3_nt: TGCGCCAGCAGCCAACAGGGGGCGCGTGACACTGAAGCTTTCTTT
cdr3_aa: CASSQQGARDTEAFF

j_call: TRBJ1-1
clone_size: .
d_call: TRBD1
v_call: TRBV29-1
cdr3_nt: TGCAGCGTCCAACAGGGGAGCGGCGGGGCTTTCTTT
cdr3_aa: CSVQQGSGGAFF

j_call: TRBJ1-1
clone_size: .
d_call: .
v_call: TRBV24-1
cdr3_nt: TGTGCCACCAGTGATTCGACGGGGTACACTGAAGCTTTCTTT
cdr3_aa: CATSDSTGYTEAFF

j_call: TRBJ2-1
clone_size: .
d_call: .
v_call: TRBV5-1
cdr3_nt: TGCGCCAGCAGTGCTGACAGCTCTGCGCAGTTCTTC
cdr3_aa: CASSADSSAQFF

j_call: TRBJ2-7
clone_size: .
d_call: TRBD1
v_call: TRBV6-5
cdr3_nt: TGTGCCAGCAATCGGGACAGGGACTCCTACGAGCAGTACTTC
cdr3_aa: CASNRDRDSYEQYF

j_call: TRBJ2-6
clone_size: .
d_call: .
v_call: TRBV20-1
cdr3_nt: TGCAGTGCTAGTTTAGGGCCAGGCAGGGTGCACTCTGGGGCCAACGTCCTGACTTTC
cdr3_aa: CSASLGPGRVHSGANVLTF

j_call: TRBJ2-1
clone_size: .
d_call: .
v_call: TRBV4-1
cdr3_nt: TGCGCCAGCAGCCAAGGAAGGTCAATGAGCTCCTACAATGAGCAGTTCTTC
cdr3_aa: CASSQGRSMSSYNEQFF

j_call: TRBJ1-2
clone_size: .
d_call: .
v_call: TRBV6-5
cdr3_nt: TGTGCCAGCAGTTACTCGAGCCTGGGGTCATCTTATGGCTACACCTTC
cdr3_aa: CASSYSSLGSSYGYTF

j_call: TRBJ1-5
clone_size: .
d_call: .
v_call: TRBV7-9
cdr3_nt: TGTGCCAGCAGCTTAGAGGGGGGGTACAATCAGCCCCAGCATTTT
cdr3_aa: CASSLEGGYNQPQHF

j_call: TRBJ2-3
clone_size: .
d_call: .
v_call: TRBV4-1
cdr3_nt: TGCGCCAGCAGCCGCCCCACAGATACGCAGTATTTT
cdr3_aa: CASSRPTDTQYF

j_call: TRBJ1-2
clone_size: .
d_call: TRBD1
v_call: TRBV6-5
cdr3_nt: TGTGCCAGCCTATCCAGGGGGCAAGGTGGCTACACCTTC
cdr3_aa: CASLSRGQGGYTF

j_call: TRBJ1-1
clone_size: .
d_call: TRBD1
v_call: TRBV5-6
cdr3_nt: TGTGCCAGCAGCTACAGCCCCAGGGGGCGCGCAGAAGCTTTCTTT
cdr3_aa: CASSYSPRGRAEAFF

j_call: TRBJ2-7
clone_size: .
d_call: .
v_call: TRBV3-1/TRBV3-2
cdr3_nt: TGTGCCAGCAGCCAAGACCTGGGGGGCGGGAGAGCTCAGAACGAGCAGTACTTC
cdr3_aa: CASSQDLGGGRAQNEQYF

j_call: TRBJ2-7
clone_size: .
d_call: TRBD2
v_call: TRBV7-2
cdr3_nt: TGTGCCAGCAGCATAGCGGGAGGGCAATACGAGCAGTACTTC
cdr3_aa: CASSIAGGQYEQYF

j_call: TRBJ1-5
clone_size: .
d_call: .
v_call: TRBV6-5
cdr3_nt: TGTGCCAGCAGTCGTGCTGGGGATTACAATCAGCCCCAGCATTTT
cdr3_aa: CASSRAGDYNQPQHF

j_call: TRBJ1-4
clone_size: .
d_call: .
v_call: TRBV7-9
cdr3_nt: TGTGCCAGCAGCTTAGTGGCAGGGACTGAAAAACTGTTTTTT
cdr3_aa: CASSLVAGTEKLFF

j_call: TRBJ2-1
clone_size: .
d_call: .
v_call: TRBV6-1
cdr3_nt: TGTGCCAGCAGTGAACTACGGGCATTGGCGTTCTTC
cdr3_aa: CASSELRALAFF

j_call: TRBJ2-7
clone_size: .
d_call: TRBD2
v_call: TRBV4-1
cdr3_nt: TGCGCCAGCAGCCTCCTAGCGGGAAATGGCGAGCAGTACTTC
cdr3_aa: CASSLLAGNGEQYF

j_call: TRBJ1-1
clone_size: .
d_call: .
v_call: TRBV10-2
cdr3_nt: TGCGCCAGCAGATTGGGGGCTAGCACTGAAGCTTTCTTT
cdr3_aa: CASRLGASTEAFF

j_call: TRBJ2-2
clone_size: few
d_call: TRBD1
v_call: TRBV7-8
cdr3_nt: TGTGCCAGCAGCCCGACTACACAGGGGATGAACACCGGGGAGCTGTTTTTT
cdr3_aa: CASSPTTQGMNTGELFF

j_call: TRBJ2-7
clone_size: .
d_call: .
v_call: TRBV9
cdr3_nt: TGTGCCAGCGCCGGCGGGCCAGCTTACGAGCAGTACTTC
cdr3_aa: CASAGGPAYEQYF

j_call: TRBJ2-7
clone_size: .
d_call: TRBD1
v_call: TRBV11-2
cdr3_nt: TGTGCCAGCAGCCCCGGGACAGGGGGCTACGAGCAGTACTTC
cdr3_aa: CASSPGTGGYEQYF

j_call: TRBJ2-1
clone_size: .
d_call: .
v_call: TRBV5-1
cdr3_nt: TGCGCCAGCAGCCCCGGATCGCCCAATGAGCAGTTCTTC
cdr3_aa: CASSPGSPNEQFF

j_call: TRBJ1-1
clone_size: .
d_call: .
v_call: TRBV2
cdr3_nt: TGTGCCAGCAGTGTGAACGGACGAGGAAACACTGAAGCTTTCTTT
cdr3_aa: CASSVNGRGNTEAFF

j_call: TRBJ1-1
clone_size: .
d_call: .
v_call: TRBV5-1
cdr3_nt: TGCGCCAGCCAATTACAGAGGGACACTGAAGCTTTCTTT
cdr3_aa: CASQLQRDTEAFF

j_call: TRBJ2-1
clone_size: .
d_call: TRBD1
v_call: TRBV19
cdr3_nt: TGTGCCAGTAGCTGGAACAGGGGGAACGAGCAGTTCTTC
cdr3_aa: CASSWNRGNEQFF

j_call: TRBJ2-5
clone_size: .
d_call: .
v_call: TRBV7-9
cdr3_nt: TGTGCCAGCAGCTTACACGGGTACTACGAAGAGACCCAGTACTTC
cdr3_aa: CASSLHGYYEETQYF

j_call: TRBJ2-4
clone_size: .
d_call: TRBD1
v_call: TRBV6-5
cdr3_nt: TGTGCCAGCAGTTCCAGGACAGGGCCTAAAAACATTCAGTACTTC
cdr3_aa: CASSSRTGPKNIQYF

j_call: TRBJ1-4
clone_size: .
d_call: .
v_call: TRBV27
cdr3_nt: TGTGCCAGCAGTTTAAGCGGCAGGTCTAATGAAAAACTGTTTTTT
cdr3_aa: CASSLSGRSNEKLFF

j_call: TRBJ2-7
clone_size: .
d_call: .
v_call: TRBV28
cdr3_nt: TGTGCCAGCAGTGAAGAGGACAGCTACGAGCAGTACTTC
cdr3_aa: CASSEEDSYEQYF

j_call: TRBJ2-1
clone_size: .
d_call: .
v_call: TRBV11-3
cdr3_nt: TGTGCCAGCAGTAGGGGCCACCACAATGAGCAGTTCTTC
cdr3_aa: CASSRGHHNEQFF

j_call: TRBJ2-3
clone_size: .
d_call: .
v_call: TRBV3-1/TRBV3-2
cdr3_nt: TGTGCCAGCAGCCAATTGATGGTCCGGGATACGCAGTATTTT
cdr3_aa: CASSQLMVRDTQYF

j_call: TRBJ1-5
clone_size: .
d_call: .
v_call: TRBV19
cdr3_nt: TGTGCCAGTACAGCAGGGTTTGGCAATCAGCCCCAGCATTTT
cdr3_aa: CASTAGFGNQPQHF

j_call: TRBJ2-3
clone_size: .
d_call: TRBD2
v_call: TRBV6-5
cdr3_nt: TGTGCCAGCATGTGGGCAGGGAGGGCAGATACGCAGTATTTT
cdr3_aa: CASMWAGRADTQYF

j_call: TRBJ1-5
clone_size: .
d_call: .
v_call: TRBV28
cdr3_nt: TGTGCCAGCATACCAGGGGACTTGCCCCATCAGCCCCAGCATTTT
cdr3_aa: CASIPGDLPHQPQHF

j_call: TRBJ1-4
clone_size: .
d_call: .
v_call: TRBV6-5
cdr3_nt: TGTGCCAGCAGGAGTGCCGGGACCGACGAAAAACTGTTTTTT
cdr3_aa: CASRSAGTDEKLFF

j_call: TRBJ2-2
clone_size: .
d_call: .
v_call: TRBV7-9
cdr3_nt: TGTGCCAGCAGCTTAGCTAGCGGGGAGCTGTTTTTT
cdr3_aa: CASSLASGELFF

j_call: TRBJ1-3
clone_size: .
d_call: .
v_call: TRBV19
cdr3_nt: TGTGCCAGTAGAAGGGGGAGCTCTGGAAACACCATATATTTT
cdr3_aa: CASRRGSSGNTIYF

j_call: TRBJ2-1
clone_size: once
d_call: TRBD2
v_call: TRBV12-5
cdr3_nt: TGTGCTAGTGGTTCCTCAGCGGGGGCGAGGGACAATGAGCAGTTCTTC
cdr3_aa: CASGSSAGARDNEQFF

j_call: TRBJ1-5
clone_size: .
d_call: TRBD1
v_call: TRBV4-1
cdr3_nt: TGCGCCAGCAGCCACACCGGGACAGCGGATCAGCCCCAGCATTTT
cdr3_aa: CASSHTGTADQPQHF

j_call: TRBJ2-1
clone_size: .
d_call: .
v_call: TRBV5-1
cdr3_nt: TGCGCCAGCAGCTTGGGTGGTAACGCCTACAATGAGCAGTTCTTC
cdr3_aa: CASSLGGNAYNEQFF

j_call: TRBJ1-1
clone_size: .
d_call: TRBD1
v_call: TRBV2
cdr3_nt: TGTGCCAGCAGTGAAAGTGTCTGGGGACAGGGCGAAGCTTTCTTT
cdr3_aa: CASSESVWGQGEAFF

j_call: TRBJ1-2
clone_size: .
d_call: .
v_call: TRBV19
cdr3_nt: TGTGCCAGTAGTATCGGACAGAGCTATGGCTACACCTTC
cdr3_aa: CASSIGQSYGYTF

j_call: TRBJ2-3
clone_size: .
d_call: TRBD2
v_call: TRBV27
cdr3_nt: TGTGCCAGCAGGACCGGGACTAACTCGAATACGCAGTATTTT
cdr3_aa: CASRTGTNSNTQYF

j_call: TRBJ1-5
clone_size: .
d_call: .
v_call: TRBV5-8
cdr3_nt: TGTGCCAGCAGCCTAACCAATCAGCCCCAGCATTTT
cdr3_aa: CASSLTNQPQHF

j_call: TRBJ2-1
clone_size: few
d_call: TRBD1
v_call: TRBV5-1
cdr3_nt: TGCGCCAGCACCCGGGACAGGGTTTTTGCGTCCTACAATGAGCAGTTCTTC
cdr3_aa: CASTRDRVFASYNEQFF

j_call: TRBJ1-4
clone_size: .
d_call: .
v_call: TRBV16
cdr3_nt: TGTGCCAGCAGCCAAGGAAGAGGGCGGCGGGGTGAAAAACTGTTTTTT
cdr3_aa: CASSQGRGRRGEKLFF

j_call: TRBJ2-2
clone_size: .
d_call: TRBD1
v_call: TRBV7-6
cdr3_nt: TGTGCCAGCAAGGGGGCCAACACCGGGGAGCTGTTTTTT
cdr3_aa: CASKGANTGELFF

j_call: TRBJ2-1
clone_size: once
d_call: TRBD1
v_call: TRBV5-1
cdr3_nt: TGCGCCAGCAGCTTGGACAGGGGCTACAATGAGCAGTTCTTC
cdr3_aa: CASSLDRGYNEQFF

j_call: TRBJ1-3
clone_size: .
d_call: TRBD1
v_call: TRBV5-5
cdr3_nt: TGTGCCAGCAATACCGGGACAGGGGGATGGAACACCATATATTTT
cdr3_aa: CASNTGTGGWNTIYF

j_call: TRBJ1-5
clone_size: .
d_call: TRBD1
v_call: TRBV4-2
cdr3_nt: TGTGCCAGCAGCCAAGATACAGGGGGGTACAATCAGCCCCAGCATTTT
cdr3_aa: CASSQDTGGYNQPQHF

j_call: TRBJ2-1
clone_size: few
d_call: .
v_call: TRBV7-8
cdr3_nt: TGTGCCAGCAGCTTAGCGGAGTGGGCGGAAGAGCAGTTCTTC
cdr3_aa: CASSLAEWAEEQFF

j_call: TRBJ2-2
clone_size: once
d_call: TRBD2
v_call: TRBV4-2
cdr3_nt: TGTGCCAGCAGCCAAGGACTAGCGGGAGTGACCGGGGAGCTGTTTTTT
cdr3_aa: CASSQGLAGVTGELFF

j_call: TRBJ2-3
clone_size: .
d_call: TRBD2
v_call: TRBV5-1
cdr3_nt: TGCGCCAGCAGCTTAAACCCGATAGCGGGAGTGTGGGATACGCAGTATTTT
cdr3_aa: CASSLNPIAGVWDTQYF